This T cell receptor (beta chain) was documented in a study of identical twins (dated by TCRdb to 2016 to 2018). Notes on the research overall: To test whether fetal clonotypes persist, the study used deep sequencing on TCR alpha and beta repertoires from monozygotic twins, unrelated adults of various ages, and cord blood. To rule out contamination, replicate twin experiments were performed at different times with different library preparation protocols. Overall results and qualifications from the work: Fewer insertions were carried by abundant cord blood beta clonotypes; a weaker similar trend was observed in young adult naive repertoires, while no such trend was observed in memory repertoires. Because the same donors could not be followed over many years, the conclusions relied on cross-sectional statistical analysis. Out-of-frame TCR alpha sequences shared between twins showed an excess of low generation-probability sequences compared with coincidental sharing between unrelated individuals. Zero-insertion analyses could be partly confounded by invariant T cells such as MAIT and iNKT, though diverse VJ usage argued against such confounding for most clonotypes. In beta out-of-frame sequences, excess twin sharing was weaker, because having fewer shared sequences lowered the signal-to-noise ratio. In monozygotic twins, recombination models systematically underestimated out-of-frame TCR alpha sharing, but the models matched the sharing seen between unrelated individuals.

The library came from 5' RACE. Sequencing was carried out with an Illumina HiSeq 2000. Template switching introduced a universal primer binding site; the final cDNA contained a unique molecular identifier, enabling accurate counting of TCR cDNA molecules. Specific primers in the conserved constant-segment region were used to synthesize first-strand cDNA for the TCR alpha and beta chains. To control for contamination, each cDNA library was double barcoded with a SMART-Mk sample barcode plus Illumina barcodes. TruSeq adapter sequences along with Illumina sample barcodes were introduced in two successive PCR steps. Sequencing of the TCR alpha and beta cDNA libraries was done on the Illumina HiSeq platform using custom primers. Per the source publication's procedure: Raw reads were processed with MiGEC to extract unique molecular identifiers, and MiXCR was used to determine CDR3 positions. For each individual, recombination models were inferred using an EM algorithm with the repgenHMM and IGoR tools. Shared clonotypes were analyzed with the tcR package in R, and sharing was normalized by the product of cloneset sizes. To study raw recombination without the effects of thymic and clonal selection, out-of-frame nonproductive sequences were analyzed. Using fastp at Q25 and MiXCR, TCRdb reprocessed the public reads and kept productive beta chains. Here each entry gathers all rows of one CDR3 protein and keeps the most common genes and DNA. The V and J calls and clone size come from TCRdb's table, not from the authors' own analysis. For this sample there are approximately 500,000 distinct CDR3 sequences; around 15% appear just once. The ten largest account for about 0.4% of the sample.

Every donor in the study was a healthy Caucasian. The twin cohort comprised three pairs of female monozygotic twins, all aged about 18 to 30 years. CD4+ and CD8+ T cell populations were isolated with positive isolation kits from Invitrogen. About this clonotype itself: Its antigen is currently not known. No much larger clonotype is one base removed from it; base qualities were not supplied.

From V the trimming removes 5 bases and from J it removes 1 base, while the gene matches leave 7 bases of the junction unaccounted for. Reading the germline V gene gives CDR1 SGHTA and CDR2 FQGNSA. CDR3 length: 15 amino acids, cysteine to phenylalanine. CDR3 DNA is the only sequence kept; it has 45 bases, read in frame from the first base. The same specimen was also included in a second study, on yellow fever vaccine responses in identical twins. The second study reports: According to the authors, the vaccine-induced T cell response in identical twins seemed to be partly convergent and partly specific to each individual. In the study, vaccine-responding T cell clones were precisely tracked in identical twins.

This TCR was recovered from a woman aged 18 to 35 in good health. The chain links TRBV7-2 with TRBJ2-5; 7 bases in the middle match TRBD2. Sequenced: CD4+ T cells sorted from blood. The CDR3 reads as follows: CASSRQAGLQETQYF. At the DNA level, the sequence is TGTGCCAGCAGCCGCCAAGCGGGGCTCCAAGAGACCCAGTACTTC. Supplemented by the reference TRBV7-2 and TRBJ2-5 proteins around the CDR3, the complete variable domain is GAGVSQSPSNKVTEKGKDVELRCDPISGHTALYWYRQSLGQGLEFLIYFQGNSAPDKSGLPSDRFSAERTGGSVSTLTIQRTQQEDSAVYLCASSRQAGLQETQYFGPGTRLLVL.